This T cell receptor (beta chain) was identified in a study of blood T cell repertoires in COVID-19 (dated by TCRdb to the early 2020s). With respect to the entire study: Samples covering the acute and convalescent phases of COVID-19 were provided by collaborators in the United States, Italy and Spain. The prospective study material was composed of cDNA or gDNA derived from T cells, B-cell-depleted T cells, or PBMCs. The samples were drawn from two sources: the first 160 participants of the ongoing ImmuneRACE study, and 950 to 1,500 subjects contributed by 6 global collaborators. Where available, HLA class I and class II types were taken from metadata supplied by the sample provider and were not determined by assay-based typing. Deeply sampled blood TCRbeta repertoires from subjects exposed to, actively infected with, or recovered from COVID-19 were included in the dataset. A de-identified subject ID, COVID-19 status, age in years and sex were almost always included in the sample metadata. The repertoires were released in a freely available public database meant as a resource for research on the immune response to SARS-CoV-2. The full study reports these points: How much clinical and demographic metadata was included differed by source and by participant, and the metadata was provided uncurated.

Relative to germline, V is 4 bases shorter and J is 3 bases shorter, with 11 bases between their ends. The germline V gene provides CDR1 SGHRS and CDR2 YFSETQ. Its CDR3 holds 13 amino acids, cysteine through phenylalanine. The DNA shown is the 39-base CDR3, in frame from base 1. As to this clone: This receptor's antigen is unknown. No base qualities exist here, and no much larger clone lies one base off it.

One collaborating source in Seattle enrolled patients while the patients were actively infected and followed the patients over time throughout the course of disease. Collaborating institutions collected whole blood in K2EDTA tubes following their own protocols. Collaborator samples were shipped for TCRbeta analysis as frozen whole blood, isolated PBMCs, or DNA extracted from either sample type. The immunoSEQ Assay, a bias-controlled multiplex PCR, was used to amplify TCRbeta CDR3 regions from genomic DNA. In the source study's methods: The number of nucleated cells in each sample was estimated from the amplification of reference gene primers within the assay. To quantify the absolute abundance of each unique TCRbeta CDR3 rearrangement, sequence reads were collapsed and filtered. Productive Simpson clonality was computed per sample as the square root of Simpson's diversity index over productive rearrangements. TCRdb obtained this table from immuneACCESS and retained in-frame rearrangements with V and J assigned. These tables miss some clones; where compared with another copy, unresolved V genes account for less than half of the shortfall, and the remainder is unexplained. V and J calls and clone size come straight from that table; D and trimming were deduced from the DNA. The sample profile shows some 310,000 clones; roughly 90% of them were found once. The biggest ten clones account for 2.5% to 3.5% of the sample.

The V gene is TRBV5-1 and the J gene is TRBJ2-7, with TRBD2 as a weak D call on 6 bases. The source material was peripheral blood. The sequence derives from a woman aged 25 to 39 with COVID-19, enrolled during active disease. The nucleotide sequence reads TGCGCCAGCAGCCCCGGGGGAAGCTACGAGCAGTACTTC. Its protein reads: CASSPGGSYEQYF.